This TCR beta chain is from a study of T-cell reconstitution after alpha-beta-depleted transplantation in children. CDR1 is MNHEY and CDR2 is SMNVEV in the germline V gene (reference sequence). Trimming shortened V by 6 bases and J by 1 base, and 13 bases separated the two germline ends. The CDR3 spans 15 residues. The library targeted TCRbeta and was prepared with unique molecular identifiers. Each CDR3 protein gets one entry after TCRdb re-called the PCR reads with MiXCR. The sample has roughly 220,000 distinct CDR3 sequences, 12% seen once. The sequence came from a human donor who donated a stem cell graft to a child with acute lymphoblastic leukemia. The chain employs TRBV27 and TRBJ1-5; the D gene is possibly TRBD1 (6 bases). The material was PBMCs from the stem cell graft donor, obtained from the stem cell graft. This CDR3 is CASREQGNSNQPQHF. Here the CDR3 DNA reads TGTGCCAGCAGAGAGCAGGGGAACAGCAATCAGCCCCAGCATTTT.